The next 21 T cell receptor beta chains were all read from a single sample in a study of blood T cell repertoires in COVID-19. Sequencing used immunoSEQ multiplex PCR; TCRdb keeps in-frame clones, though not all of them. In the table there are about 64,000 clones, approximately 80% of which are singletons. Sequencing was performed on peripheral blood. Every receptor here comes from a man aged 80 or over with acute or convalescent COVID-19.

The V gene is TRBV19, the J gene TRBJ1-1; D is perhaps TRBD1 (6 bases). Germline CDR1 LNHDA, CDR2 SQIVND (reference sequence). Between the trimmed V and J ends, which lost 3 bases and 5 bases, there was a span of 13 bases. The CDR3 loop spans 14 amino acids. The CDR3 nucleotides read TGTGCCAGTAGTATTACAGGGAGAAGAACTGAAGCTTTCTTT. Its translation is CASSITGRRTEAFF.

The chain links TRBV6-1 to TRBJ2-6; a weak D match, TRBD2 (6 bases). Germline-derived CDR1 and CDR2 are MNHNS and SASEGT. The CDR3 totals 13 residues. Trimming stripped 2 bases from V and 12 bases from J, with 11 bases between. Here the CDR3 DNA reads TGTGCCAGCAGTGAAAGGGACTCTCCCGTCCTGACTTTC. Translation: CASSERDSPVLTF.

This chain uses TRBV18 with TRBJ1-6; TRBD1 agrees at 7 bases. Germline-derived CDR1 and CDR2 are KGHSH and LQKENI. V shed 6 bases, J shed 8 bases, and the junction held 7 bases outside the gene matches. The CDR3 runs 14 residues. The CDR3 region is CASSPRQGDSPLHF. The CDR3 coding sequence is TGTGCCAGCTCGCCTAGACAGGGTGATTCACCCCTCCACTTT.

This clone was recorded only once. The chain uses TRBV6-2 or TRBV6-3 and TRBJ2-3, with D tentatively TRBD2 (6 bases). Germline assignment: CDR1 MNHEY and CDR2 SVGEGT. Trimming took 4 bases from V and 3 from J, leaving 11 bases between them. The CDR3 is 14 amino acids. The chain's CDR3 is CASSSTRKTDTQYF. CDR3 nucleotide sequence: TGTGCCAGCAGTTCGACTAGAAAAACAGATACGCAGTATTTT.

The chain employs TRBV5-6 and TRBJ1-2, with D possibly being TRBD1 (5 bases). Trimming pared 1 base from V and 8 bases from J, leaving 12 bases between. The CDR3 totals 13 residues. Germline-derived CDR1 and CDR2 are SGHDT and YYEEEE. The CDR3: CASSLWGGHGYTF. The CDR3 nucleotides read TGTGCCAGCAGCTTGTGGGGGGGTCACGGCTACACCTTC.

The rearrangement links TRBV6-5 to TRBJ1-5; D gene uncertain. CDR3 length: 15 residues. Germline loops: CDR1 MNHEY, CDR2 SVGAGI. Trimming stripped 2 bases from V and 0 bases from J, with 8 bases between. The CDR3 DNA is TGTGCCAGCAGTTACAGAGTTAATAGCAATCAGCCCCAGCATTTT. Protein sequence: CASSYRVNSNQPQHF.

The chain combines TRBV4-1 with TRBJ1-5, with 8 bases identical to TRBD1. Germline V gene lookup returns CDR1 MGHRA and CDR2 YSYEKL. CDR3 length equals 17 residues. The V and J ends lost 0 bases and 0 bases, in that order; junction bases with no gene match: 4. CDR3 coding DNA: TGCGCCAGCAGCCAAGATCCGACAGGGGCTAGCAATCAGCCCCAGCATTTT. This translates into CASSQDPTGASNQPQHF.

V and J are TRBV6-5 and TRBJ1-3; D is perhaps TRBD1 (5 bases). Trimming cost V 6 bases and J 1 base, with 13 bases left between them. The germline gives CDR1 MNHEY, CDR2 SVGAGI. CDR3 size: 15 residues. The CDR3 nucleotides read TGTGCCAGCAGACCGGGGGGGGTATCTGGAAACACCATATATTTT. Amino acids: CASRPGGVSGNTIYF.

The sample holds a few counts of this clone. The V gene is TRBV18, the J gene TRBJ1-3; D ambiguous. Trimming left V 4 bases short and J 0 bases short, with 13 bases between. The CDR3 runs to 16 residues. The germline CDR1 and CDR2 sequences are KGHSH and LQKENI. CDR3 DNA: TGTGCCAGCTCACAACCTGGGCAGACCTCTGGAAACACCATATATTTT. This encodes CASSQPGQTSGNTIYF.

The chain combines TRBV11-3 with TRBJ1-1; D remains unclear. CDR3 length: 13 amino acids. V lost 1 base, J lost 1 base, and 4 bases lay in between. In germline, CDR1 is SGHNT, CDR2 YENEEA. The CDR3: CASSLAQNTEAFF. The CDR3 coding sequence is TGTGCCAGCAGCTTAGCACAGAACACTGAAGCTTTCTTT.

The J gene is TRBJ1-5, the V gene TRBV2; tentative D call: TRBD1 (6 bases). Between the trimmed V and J ends, which lost 7 bases and 2 bases, there was a span of 15 bases. CDR3 length: 15 residues. CDR1 and CDR2 from the germline V gene are SNHLY and FYNNEI. CDR3 region: CASKIGDNRNQPQHF. As DNA, the CDR3 is TGTGCCAGCAAAATCGGGGACAATCGCAATCAGCCCCAGCATTTT. The entire variable domain, with the rest obtained from reference TRBV2 and TRBJ1-5, is as follows: EPEVTQTPSHQVTQMGQEVILRCVPISNHLYFYWYRQILGQKVEFLVSFYNNEISEKSEIFDDQFSVERPDGSNFTLKIRSTKLEDSAMYFCASKIGDNRNQPQHFGDGTRLSIL.

V is TRBV11-3 and J is TRBJ2-7; TRBD2 might be the D (5 bases). The germline V gene has CDR1 SGHNT and CDR2 YENEEA. V lost 1 base and J 2 bases, leaving 24 bases between the germline ends. This CDR3 contains 19 residues. The CDR3 reads CASSLARGLGIVPTYEQYF. The CDR3 nucleotides read TGTGCCAGCAGCTTAGCCCGCGGGCTGGGGATCGTACCAACCTACGAGCAGTACTTC.

The CDR3: CASSSGYTAEAFF. The CDR3 DNA is TGTGCCAGCAGCTCAGGGTATACGGCTGAAGCTTTCTTT. V usage is TRBV11-1 and J usage is TRBJ1-1, with a weak D call TRBD1 (5 bases). The V gene lost 4 bases and the J gene lost 6 bases, with 12 bases spanning the gap. This CDR3 comprises 13 residues. The germline V gene has CDR1 SGHAT and CDR2 FQDESV (reference sequence). Filled out from reference TRBV11-1 and TRBJ1-1, the complete variable domain reads EAEVAQSPRYKITEKSQAVAFWCDPISGHATLYWYRQILGQGPELLVQFQDESVVDDSQLPKDRFSAERLKGVDSTLKIQPAELGDSAMYLCASSSGYTAEAFFGQGTRLTVV.

The chain employs TRBV7-6 and TRBJ1-5; 9 bases agree with TRBD1. With V trimmed by 4 bases and J by 4 bases, 5 bases remained unmatched. CDR1 and CDR2 from the germline V gene are SGHVS and FNYEAQ. The CDR3 loop spans 15 amino acids. The CDR3 nucleotides read TGTGCCAGCAGCTCACAGGGGGCAGGGAATCAGCCCCAGCATTTT. Its translation: CASSSQGAGNQPQHF.

This chain uses TRBV11-2 with TRBJ1-1; 7 bases align to TRBD1. The germline gives CDR1 SGHAT, CDR2 FQNNGV. This CDR3 is 15 amino acids long. V was clipped by 5 bases and J by 5 bases; unmatched bases: 11. The CDR3 is CASSEQQGRGTEAFF. The CDR3 DNA reads TGTGCCAGCAGCGAACAACAGGGCAGGGGGACTGAAGCTTTCTTT.

V and J are TRBV14 and TRBJ1-6; no firm D call. The CDR3 loop spans 13 amino acids. Trimming took 0 bases from V and 7 from J, leaving 4 bases between them. From germline, CDR1 is SGHDN and CDR2 FVKESK. The CDR3 region is CASSQDINSPLHF. In DNA form, the CDR3 reads TGTGCCAGCAGCCAAGATATAAATTCACCCCTCCACTTT.

The CDR3 DNA sequence: TGTGCCAGTAGTATACATCAGGGTCGGTATGGCTACACCTTC. It specifies CASSIHQGRYGYTF. V usage is TRBV19 and J usage is TRBJ1-2; perhaps TRBD1 as D (5 bases). V was cut by 2 bases and J by 5 bases, with 12 bases left in between. The CDR3 runs to 14 residues. Germline-derived CDR1 and CDR2 are LNHDA and SQIVND (reference sequence).

The chain is built from TRBV5-4 and TRBJ2-5, with TRBD2 matching 12 bases. The germline gives CDR1 SGHNT, CDR2 YYREEE (reference sequence). The CDR3 totals 15 residues. V lost 4 bases, J lost 5 bases, and 6 bases stayed unmatched. CDR3 sequence (DNA): TGTGCCAGCAGCACCGGACTAGCGGGGCTTGAGACCCAGTACTTC. Amino acids: CASSTGLAGLETQYF.

The sample holds one count of this clone. This chain uses TRBV12-5 with TRBJ1-2; TRBD1 is a possible D gene (5 bases). CDR3 length: 14 residues. Trimming took off 4 bases at V and 4 bases at J, with 13 bases between the two ends. Germline CDR1 reads LGHNT; CDR2 reads FRNRAP. Here the CDR3 DNA reads TGTGCTAGTGGTTCTGGGGCAGGGATCTATGGCTACACCTTC. This sequence encodes CASGSGAGIYGYTF.

This clone was picked up a small number of times. The chain links TRBV5-1 to TRBJ1-2; D gene uncertain. CDR1 and CDR2 from the germline V gene are SGHRS and YFSETQ. The CDR3 consists of 13 residues. The V and J ends lost 1 base and 4 bases respectively, with 8 bases between them. The CDR3 coding sequence is TGCGCCAGCAGCTTGACAACTACCTATGGCTACACCTTC. This sequence encodes CASSLTTTYGYTF.

This chain links TRBV3-1 (or the pseudogene TRBV3-2) with TRBJ2-7; D possibly corresponds to TRBD1 (5 bases). The V and J ends lost 0 bases and 2 bases respectively, with 14 bases between them. The CDR3 is 16 residues long. Germline V gene data show CDR1 as LGHDT and CDR2 as YNNKEL (reference sequence). CDR3 coding DNA: TGTGCCAGCAGCCAAGATAAGTGGCAGGGAACCTACGAGCAGTACTTC. Residues: CASSQDKWQGTYEQYF.